Presented here are 2 T cell receptor beta chains from one specimen sequenced in a study of T-cell reconstitution after alpha-beta-depleted transplantation in children. Their target antigens are unknown. As it was prepared, the TCRbeta library received unique molecular identifiers. TCRdb fed the PCR reads into MiXCR, producing one record per CDR3 protein. This table has approximately 300,000 distinct CDR3 sequences, roughly 7.8% appearing once. Overall study results and limits: Counts and diversity of T cells one year after transplant came mostly from newly produced T cells.

The specimen comprised peripheral blood, sampled 360 days after TCRalphabeta/CD19-depleted stem cell transplant. The receptor set was obtained from a female patient aged 2 to 10 who had a stem cell transplant for Fanconi anemia, so the T cells may come from the graft donor.

In this sample, this clonotype turned up once. The J gene is TRBJ1-4, the V gene TRBV9, with TRBD1 as a possible D gene (5 bases). The CDR3 length is 16 residues. Germline lookup yields CDR1 SGDLS and CDR2 YYNGEE. With 1 base removed from V and 7 bases from J, the gap between germline ends came to 17 bases. The CDR3 bases are TGTGCCAGCAGCGTACGAGACACCAGGGTTGGTGAAAAACTGTTTTTT. It yields the protein CASSVRDTRVGEKLFF.

The chain couples TRBV7-2 to TRBJ1-5, with a weak D call TRBD1 (5 bases). V dropped 2 bases and J dropped 6 bases, with 8 bases sitting between them. CDR1 and CDR2 (germline): SGHTA, FQGNSA. CDR3 length: 13 amino acids. The CDR3 sequence: CASSLSGTQPQHF. The CDR3 bases are TGTGCCAGCAGCTTAAGCGGGACTCAGCCCCAGCATTTT.